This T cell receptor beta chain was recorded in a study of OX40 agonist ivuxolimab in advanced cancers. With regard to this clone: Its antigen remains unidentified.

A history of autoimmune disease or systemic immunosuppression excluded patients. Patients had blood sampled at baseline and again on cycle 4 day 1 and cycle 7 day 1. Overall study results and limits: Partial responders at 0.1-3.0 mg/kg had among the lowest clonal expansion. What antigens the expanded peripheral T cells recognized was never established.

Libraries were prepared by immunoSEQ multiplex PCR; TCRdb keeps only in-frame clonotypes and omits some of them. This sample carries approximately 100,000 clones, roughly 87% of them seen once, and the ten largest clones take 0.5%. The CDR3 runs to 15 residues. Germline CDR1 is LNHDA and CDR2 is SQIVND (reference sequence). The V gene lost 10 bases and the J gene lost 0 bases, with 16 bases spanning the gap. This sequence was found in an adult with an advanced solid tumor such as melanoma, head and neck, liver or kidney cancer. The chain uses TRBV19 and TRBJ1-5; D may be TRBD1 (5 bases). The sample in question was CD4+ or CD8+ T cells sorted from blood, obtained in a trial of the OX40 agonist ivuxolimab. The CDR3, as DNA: TGTGCCACCAAGGGGTCGTACCTTAGCAATCAGCCCCAGCATTTT. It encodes CATKGSYLSNQPQHF. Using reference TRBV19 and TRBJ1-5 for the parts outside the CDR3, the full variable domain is DGGITQSPKYLFRKEGQNVTLSCEQNLNHDAMYWYRQDPGQGLRLIYYSQIVNDFQKGDIAEGYSVSREKKESFPLTVTSAQKNPTAFYLCATKGSYLSNQPQHFGDGTRLSIL.